What follows are 24 T cell receptor beta chains derived from one specimen sequenced in a study of blood T cell repertoires in COVID-19. TCRdb keeps only in-frame clones here, not all; method: immunoSEQ multiplex PCR. The table has about 150,000 clones, about 85% seen once; the top ten hold 6.5% to 7.5%. Input material: peripheral blood. These receptor sequences come from an elderly man with COVID-19, enrolled during active disease.

This sequence joins TRBV27 and TRBJ1-2; 9 bases match TRBD1. Trimming cost V 5 bases and J 7 bases; bases outside gene matches: 17. Germline V CDR1 and CDR2: MNHEY, SMNVEV (reference sequence). The CDR3 has 17 residues. CDR3 residues: CASSRGQGYLVSRGYTF. The CDR3 DNA reads TGTGCCAGCAGTAGGGGACAGGGTTATTTGGTCTCCCGTGGCTACACCTTC.

This chain joins TRBV18 and TRBJ1-1; D is perhaps TRBD1 (6 bases). Germline assignment: CDR1 KGHSH and CDR2 LQKENI. With 2 bases removed from V and 1 base from J, the gap between germline ends came to 14 bases. The CDR3 extends over 16 amino acids. CDR3 bases: TGTGCCAGCTCACCAACATTTCAGGGGACGAACACTGAAGCTTTCTTT. This codes for CASSPTFQGTNTEAFF.

The rearrangement joins TRBV2 to TRBJ2-3, with 7 positions matching TRBD2. Germline CDR1 SNHLY, CDR2 FYNNEI. The CDR3 is 13 residues long. After removal of 3 bases from V and 6 bases from J, the junction contained 3 bases not matched to a gene. This CDR3 reads CASSETSLDTQYF. The CDR3 nucleotides read TGTGCCAGCAGTGAGACTAGCTTGGATACGCAGTATTTT.

CDR3 sequence (DNA): TGTGCCAGCAGTGGGGACAGCTTAGCAACTAATGAAAAACTGTTTTTT. As protein: CASSGDSLATNEKLFF. The V call is TRBV28, the J call TRBJ1-4; 7 bases match TRBD1. Trimming took 5 bases from V and 0 from J; bases not matched to a gene: 6. CDR3 length: 16 amino acids. CDR1 and CDR2 (germline): MDHEN, SYDVKM.

The chain couples TRBV7-2 to TRBJ1-1; a weak D match, TRBD1 (5 bases). The CDR3 totals 14 residues. Germline CDR1 reads SGHTA; CDR2 reads FQGNSA. Trimming removed 5 bases from V and 0 bases from J, with 10 bases in between. CDR3 sequence reads: CASSGQIMNTEAFF. As DNA, the CDR3 is TGTGCCAGCAGCGGACAAATCATGAACACTGAAGCTTTCTTT. Full variable domain (remainder filled in from reference TRBV7-2 and TRBJ1-1): GAGVSQSPSNKVTEKGKDVELRCDPISGHTALYWYRQSLGQGLEFLIYFQGNSAPDKSGLPSDRFSAERTGGSVSTLTIQRTQQEDSAVYLCASSGQIMNTEAFFGQGTRLTVV.

The rearrangement links TRBV21-1 to TRBJ1-5. TRBV21-1 is recorded as a pseudogene. The CDR3 is made up of 14 amino acids. In DNA, the CDR3 is TGTGCCAGCAGCGACGGGTTCCTCAATCAGCCCCAGCATTTT. Translation gives CASSDGFLNQPQHF.

The chain recombines TRBV12-5 with TRBJ2-7; the match to TRBD1 covers 8 bases. The CDR3 totals 15 residues. V was pared by 4 bases and J by 3 bases, with 8 bases of the junction left unmatched. Germline V gene data show CDR1 as LGHNT and CDR2 as FRNRAP. The CDR3, as DNA: TGTGCTAGTGGTTCTGGGACAGGACTCAACTACGAGCAGTACTTC. The encoded protein is CASGSGTGLNYEQYF.

This clone appeared a few times. J is TRBJ1-4 and V is TRBV2; 7 nucleotides line up with TRBD1. CDR3 length: 14 amino acids. The V and J ends lost 6 bases and 4 bases, in that order; junction bases with no gene match: 5. Germline CDR1 is SNHLY and CDR2 is FYNNEI. The chain's CDR3 is CASSGTASNEKLFF. In nucleotides, the CDR3 is TGTGCCAGCAGCGGGACAGCAAGTAATGAAAAACTGTTTTTT.

Here the CDR3 DNA reads TGTGCCAGCTCACCAGCAGGGGGCTATTACGAGCAGTACTTC. Residues: CASSPAGGYYEQYF. The V gene is TRBV18, the J gene TRBJ2-7, with 8 bases matching TRBD1. Germline CDR1 is KGHSH and CDR2 is LQKENI. Losses at the gene ends were 2 bases for V and 4 bases for J; bases not matched to a gene: 4. There are 14 residues in the CDR3.

The chain is built from TRBV5-4 and TRBJ2-5, with 8 bases identical to TRBD2. Trimming took 4 bases from V and 3 from J; bases not matched to a gene: 5. Germline V gives CDR1 SGHNT, CDR2 YYREEE (reference sequence). This CDR3 is built from 14 residues. The CDR3 coding sequence is TGTGCCAGCAGCCCGAGGCGGGGGGAAGAGACCCAGTACTTC. Protein sequence: CASSPRRGEETQYF.

The chain couples TRBV5-4 to TRBJ2-3; 10 positions agree with TRBD2. The germline gives CDR1 SGHNT, CDR2 YYREEE (reference sequence). V dropped 3 bases and J dropped 3; count of bases not matched to a gene: 7. CDR3 size: 16 residues. The CDR3 region has the DNA TGTGCCAGCAGCTCGCTAGCGGGGGCAGGGACAGATACGCAGTATTTT. This encodes CASSSLAGAGTDTQYF. The full variable domain, completed using reference TRBV5-4 and TRBJ2-3, is ETGVTQSPTHLIKTRGQQVTLRCSSQSGHNTVSWYQQALGQGPQFIFQYYREEENGRGNFPPRFSGLQFPNYSSELNVNALELDDSALYLCASSSLAGAGTDTQYFGPGTRLTVL.

The chain recombines TRBV9 with TRBJ2-1; tentatively, D is TRBD1 (6 bases). Germline CDR1 and CDR2: SGDLS and YYNGEE. Trimming took 0 bases from V and 6 from J, leaving 10 bases between them. The CDR3 has 14 residues. The CDR3 region has the DNA TGTGCCAGCAGCGTAGATGGCAGGGGCAATGAGCAGTTCTTC. Amino acids: CASSVDGRGNEQFF.

J is TRBJ1-1 and V is TRBV5-5; D is possibly TRBD1 (5 bases). Germline CDR1 reads SGHKS; CDR2 reads YYEKEE (reference sequence). V was trimmed by 1 base and J by 1 base, leaving 11 bases between them. This CDR3 contains 15 residues. The CDR3 bases are TGTGCCAGCAGCTTGAGAGGCAGGGAGAACACTGAAGCTTTCTTT. Protein sequence: CASSLRGRENTEAFF.

The rearrangement uses TRBV19 and TRBJ1-5, with D tentatively TRBD1 (6 bases). CDR3 length: 13 residues. V was shortened by 7 bases and J by 5 bases, with 12 bases between the two germline ends. Looked up from germline, CDR1 is LNHDA and CDR2 is SQIVND (reference sequence). CDR3 in DNA: TGTGCCAGTACTGGGACAAGAGATCAGCCCCAGCATTTT. Translated, it gives CASTGTRDQPQHF.

The V and J genes are TRBV6-5 and TRBJ1-4, with D tentatively TRBD1 (6 bases). This CDR3 contains 15 residues. V was trimmed by 2 bases and J by 0 bases, leaving 7 bases between them. Germline values: CDR1 MNHEY, CDR2 SVGAGI. This CDR3 is CASSYAGATNEKLFF. The CDR3 DNA reads TGTGCCAGCAGTTACGCAGGGGCAACTAATGAAAAACTGTTTTTT.

The chain links TRBV7-9 to TRBJ1-1; unclear D gene. The germline gives CDR1 SEHNR, CDR2 FQNEAQ (reference sequence). This CDR3 has 14 amino acids. Trimming took 4 bases from V and 4 from J, leaving 13 bases between them. The CDR3 region is CASSSQAGSTEAFF. The DNA for the CDR3 is TGTGCCAGCAGCTCCCAAGCGGGGTCCACTGAAGCTTTCTTT. Based on the CDR3 plus reference TRBV7-9 and TRBJ1-1, the full variable domain is DTGVSQNPRHKITKRGQNVTFRCDPISEHNRLYWYRQTLGQGPEFLTYFQNEAQLEKSRLLSDRFSAERPKGSFSTLEIQRTEQGDSAMYLCASSSQAGSTEAFFGQGTRLTVV.

On this clone: The junction departs from the called germline gene at one end, perhaps through a read error. In DNA form, the CDR3 reads TGTGCCAGCACTTTACGGGACAGAGGGACAAGTACGCAGTATTTT. Its protein product is CASTLRDRGTSTQYF. This chain links TRBV27 with TRBJ2-3; 7 nucleotides line up with TRBD1. This CDR3 has 15 residues. Germline assignment: CDR1 MNHEY and CDR2 SMNVEV (reference sequence).

The chain is built from TRBV29-1 and TRBJ1-1; 9 nucleotides line up with TRBD1. Trimming removed 7 bases from V and 6 bases from J; junction bases left unmatched: 12. CDR1 is SQVTM, CDR2 ANQGSEA, per germline. This CDR3 is built from 14 residues. CDR3 amino acids: CSATLGTGRAEAFF. Here the CDR3 DNA reads TGCAGCGCCACCCTGGGGACAGGGAGGGCTGAAGCTTTCTTT.

The rearrangement links TRBV2 to TRBJ1-1; maybe TRBD1 (5 bases). This CDR3 has 13 amino acids. Trimming stripped 4 bases from V and 5 bases from J, with 11 bases between. CDR1 and CDR2 (germline): SNHLY, FYNNEI. This chain's CDR3 is CASSVFRATEAFF. The CDR3 DNA is TGTGCCAGCAGTGTATTCAGGGCTACTGAAGCTTTCTTT.

As regards this clone: One junction end does not reproduce the germline sequence, and a read error may be involved. The chain uses TRBV6-1 and TRBJ1-3, with 7 bases aligning to TRBD1. This CDR3 contains 15 residues. Per germline, CDR1 MNHNS and CDR2 SASEGT. CDR3 amino acids: CASREDREYGNTIYF. The CDR3 region has the DNA TGTGCCAGCAGGGAAGACAGGGAGTACGGAAACACCATATATTTT.

V usage is TRBV9 and J usage is TRBJ2-1; weak D call: TRBD2 (6 bases). Trimming left V 4 bases short and J 7 bases short, with 15 bases between. Germline CDR1 SGDLS, CDR2 YYNGEE. The CDR3 extends over 14 amino acids. The CDR3: CASSTGLFGNEQFF. CDR3 bases: TGTGCCAGCAGCACGGGACTCTTCGGGAATGAGCAGTTCTTC.

This sequence joins TRBV7-2 and TRBJ2-3; D may be TRBD2 (5 bases). The CDR3 loop spans 13 amino acids. V lost 6 bases and J lost 10, with 17 bases in between. Germline values: CDR1 SGHTA, CDR2 FQGNSA. The CDR3 DNA reads TGTGCCAGCAGGGCGGGCCCTGGTAGGGCGCAGTATTTT. It yields the protein CASRAGPGRAQYF. Using reference TRBV7-2 and TRBJ2-3 for the parts outside the CDR3, the full variable domain is GAGVSQSPSNKVTEKGKDVELRCDPISGHTALYWYRQSLGQGLEFLIYFQGNSAPDKSGLPSDRFSAERTGGSVSTLTIQRTQQEDSAVYLCASRAGPGRAQYFGPGTRLTVL.

This chain joins TRBV7-2 and TRBJ2-2, with 8 positions matching TRBD2. The ends lost 3 bases at V and 5 bases at J; junction bases unmatched: 2. CDR3 length equals 14 residues. Per germline, CDR1 SGHTA and CDR2 FQGNSA. The CDR3 spells CASSFRGGTGELFF. As DNA, the CDR3 is TGTGCCAGCAGCTTCCGGGGGGGGACCGGGGAGCTGTTTTTT. Supplemented by reference TRBV7-2 and TRBJ2-2, the full variable domain reads GAGVSQSPSNKVTEKGKDVELRCDPISGHTALYWYRQSLGQGLEFLIYFQGNSAPDKSGLPSDRFSAERTGGSVSTLTIQRTQQEDSAVYLCASSFRGGTGELFFGEGSRLTVL.

V is TRBV18 and J is TRBJ1-2; no clear D gene. V was pared by 0 bases and J by 0 bases, with 8 bases between. This CDR3 spans 15 amino acids. In germline, CDR1 is KGHSH, CDR2 LQKENI. The CDR3 DNA sequence: TGTGCCAGCTCACCACCCTCCGGAGCTAACTATGGCTACACCTTC. Protein product: CASSPPSGANYGYTF.